This TCR beta chain derives from a study of blood T cells in healthy people across ages. Trimming stripped 3 bases from V and 5 bases from J, with 18 bases between. CDR1 and CDR2 (germline): MDHEN, SYDVKM. The CDR3 extends over 16 amino acids. It was with a sample-barcoded 5' primer and a J-beta primer mix that a second PCR of roughly 7 to 12 cycles was run. Using its own MiXCR run on the 5' RACE reads, TCRdb lists one record per CDR3 protein. Of over 1,500,000 distinct CDR3 sequences detected, approximately 50% appear once; the ten largest clones hold roughly 2%. The sequence was collected from a woman between 40 and 55 years old in good health. The gene calls are TRBV28 and TRBJ2-3; TRBD1 might be the D (7 bases). Sample: blood. As DNA, the CDR3 is TGTGCCAGCAGTTTCTTTGGGGGGACAGACAAAGATACGCAGTATTTT. This translates into CASSFFGGTDKDTQYF.